Included here is one T cell receptor beta chain sequence, with context. This specimen belongs to a study of CD8 T cells in Susac syndrome. Reverse transcription of about 0.5 to 1 ug RNA was carried out with random hexamers. In TCRdb, the immunoSEQ multiplex PCR reads were re-called with MiXCR into one record per CDR3 protein. The sample lists approximately 190,000 distinct CDR3 sequences; around 95% were seen once. Germline CDR1 is MGHRA and CDR2 is YSYEKL. Unmatched junction bases numbered 5, after V lost 2 bases and J lost 1 base. The CDR3 has 15 amino acids. The chain uses TRBV4-1 and TRBJ2-7; 7 nucleotides agree with TRBD2. The sequence came from a human donor with Susac syndrome. The material sequenced was CD4+ T cells from PBMCs. The DNA of the CDR3 is TGCGCCAGCAGCCAACCGGGAGGCAATTCCTACGAGCAGTACTTC. Amino acids: CASSQPGGNSYEQYF.